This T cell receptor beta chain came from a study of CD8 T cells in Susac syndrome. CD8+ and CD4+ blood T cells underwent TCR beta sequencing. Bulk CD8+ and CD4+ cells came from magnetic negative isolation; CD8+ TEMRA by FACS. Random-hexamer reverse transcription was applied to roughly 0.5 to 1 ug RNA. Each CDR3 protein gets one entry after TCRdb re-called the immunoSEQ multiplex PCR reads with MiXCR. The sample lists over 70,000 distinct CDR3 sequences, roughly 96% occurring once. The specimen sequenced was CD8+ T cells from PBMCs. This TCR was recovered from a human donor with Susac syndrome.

The CDR3 nucleotides read TGTGCCAGCAGATCCGGGACAGATTACAATGAGCAGTTCTTC. Its translation: CASRSGTDYNEQFF. The chain carries TRBV7-2 and TRBJ2-1; 7 bases align to TRBD1. With V trimmed by 6 bases and J by 4 bases, 6 bases remained unmatched. Germline-derived CDR1 and CDR2 are SGHTA and FQGNSA. This CDR3 comprises 14 residues.